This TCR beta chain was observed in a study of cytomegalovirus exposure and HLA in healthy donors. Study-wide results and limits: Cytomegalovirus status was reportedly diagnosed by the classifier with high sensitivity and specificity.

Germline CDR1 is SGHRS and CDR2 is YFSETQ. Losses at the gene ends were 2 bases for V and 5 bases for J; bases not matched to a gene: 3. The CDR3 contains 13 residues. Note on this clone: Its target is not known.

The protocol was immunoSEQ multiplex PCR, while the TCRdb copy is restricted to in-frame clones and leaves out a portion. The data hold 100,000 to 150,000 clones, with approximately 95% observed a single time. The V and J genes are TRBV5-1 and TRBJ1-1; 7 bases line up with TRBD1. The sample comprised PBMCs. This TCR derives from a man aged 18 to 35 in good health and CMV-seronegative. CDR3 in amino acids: CASSLQGSTEAFF. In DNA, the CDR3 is TGCGCCAGCAGCTTACAGGGGAGTACTGAAGCTTTCTTT.